The entry below gives a single TCR beta chain sequence along with its context. This receptor's antigen is unknown. No base-level quality is on record; no much larger clone is a single base apart. The data derive from a study of blood T cell repertoires in COVID-19 (dated by TCRdb to about 2020). A note on the overall study: The collaborator samples originated in the United States, Italy and Spain and spanned the acute and convalescent phases of COVID-19. The prospective study material was composed of cDNA or gDNA derived from T cells, B-cell-depleted T cells, or PBMCs. Deeply sampled blood TCRbeta repertoires from subjects exposed to, actively infected with, or recovered from COVID-19 were included in the dataset. The repertoires were released in a freely available public database intended as a resource for research on the immune response to SARS-CoV-2. Samples came from the ongoing ImmuneRACE study (first 160 participants) plus 1,254 subjects from 6 global collaborators. The sample metadata nearly always contained a de-identified subject ID, COVID-19 status, age in years and sex. Where HLA class I and class II types were available, the types were taken from metadata supplied by the sample provider, not from assay-based typing. Overall results and qualifications from the work: The quantity of clinical and demographic metadata differed by source and by participant and was supplied without curation.

V drops 5 bases and J drops 4 bases, leaving 9 bases in between. In the germline V gene (reference sequence), CDR1 corresponds to MNHEY and CDR2 to SMNVEV. The CDR3, cysteine through phenylalanine, is 13 amino acids long. The DNA shown is the 39-base CDR3, in frame from base 1. Each collaborating institution followed its own protocols to collect whole blood in K2EDTA tubes. For TCRbeta analysis, collaborators shipped samples as frozen whole blood, isolated PBMCs, or DNA extracted from either of those sample types. TCRbeta CDR3 regions were amplified from genomic DNA by means of the immunoSEQ Assay, a bias-controlled multiplex PCR. The original methods were these. The number of nucleated cells in each sample was estimated from the amplification of reference gene primers within the assay. To quantify the absolute abundance of each unique TCRbeta CDR3 rearrangement, sequence reads were collapsed and filtered. For each sample, productive Simpson clonality was calculated as the square root of Simpson's diversity index across productive rearrangements. The table was pulled from immuneACCESS by TCRdb, which kept in-frame rearrangements only. Such tables lose some clones; where checked, under half of the loss comes from unresolved V genes, and the rest has no known cause. V, J and clone size derive from that table, while D and trimming were established from the DNA sequence. Recorded for this sample are approximately 130,000 clones; around 83% of them occurred a single time. The top ten clonotypes cover approximately 5.8% of the sample.

The specimen was peripheral blood. Recombination linked TRBV27 to TRBJ2-1; confidence is insufficient to name the D gene. This sequence was found in an elderly man with active or convalescent COVID-19. The CDR3 region: CASSPRLYNEQFF. The DNA sequence follows: TGTGCCAGCAGTCCACGACTTTACAATGAGCAGTTCTTC.